These 6 T cell receptor beta chains were sequenced from one sample in a study of shared clonotypes between healthy human individuals. Here immunoSEQ multiplex PCR was the method, and the copy in TCRdb shows in-frame clones only, minus some. The sample has roughly 2 million clones; roughly 95% are singletons. The sequencing input was naive CD4+ T cells sorted from blood. Stated subset: CD45RA+ positively selected. The receptors were sampled from a young man in good health.

The rearrangement joins TRBV9 to TRBJ1-1, with 7 bases identical to TRBD1. Germline CDR1 is SGDLS and CDR2 is YYNGEE. The CDR3 covers 15 residues. The junction had 6 bases not matched to a gene; V was cut back by 3 bases and J by 1 base. The CDR3 sequence is CASSAATGANTEAFF. For the CDR3, the DNA is TGTGCCAGCAGCGCTGCAACAGGGGCGAACACTGAAGCTTTCTTT.

The rearrangement links TRBV6-6 to TRBJ2-7; D call uncertain. CDR1 and CDR2 from the germline V gene are MNHNY and SVGAGI (reference sequence). The CDR3 runs 13 residues. Deletions cut 5 bases from V and 2 bases from J, with 10 bases between. The CDR3 reads CASSPPTAYEQYF. CDR3 DNA: TGTGCCAGCAGTCCCCCTACGGCCTACGAGCAGTACTTC.

The chain combines TRBV4-1 with TRBJ2-3; TRBD1 matches 7 bases. Germline V gene sequence: CDR1 MGHRA, CDR2 YSYEKL. The CDR3 sequence is 15 residues long. With V trimmed by 4 bases and J by 4 bases, 8 bases remained unmatched. The CDR3 here is CASSRERTGADTQYF. The CDR3, as DNA: TGCGCCAGCAGCCGGGAAAGGACAGGCGCAGATACGCAGTATTTT.

The genes are TRBV15 and TRBJ1-6, with 7 bases fitting TRBD1. The CDR3 is 15 residues long. Germline V CDR1 and CDR2: LNHNV, YYDKDF (reference sequence). V gave up 4 bases and J gave up 7 bases; unmatched junction bases: 7. This CDR3 is CATSTPGQKNSPLHF. Here the CDR3 DNA reads TGTGCCACCAGCACTCCGGGACAGAAGAATTCACCCCTCCACTTT.

The gene calls are TRBV6-1 and TRBJ2-7, with D maybe TRBD1 (5 bases). The length of the CDR3 is 13 residues. The germline V and J ends were trimmed by 11 bases and 3 bases, with 17 bases remaining between them. Germline assignment: CDR1 MNHNS and CDR2 SASEGT. The CDR3 nucleotides are TGTGCCTCTCGAACAGGTCACAACTACGAGCAGTACTTC. Residues: CASRTGHNYEQYF.

Regarding this clone: This may be a read error: a much more frequent sequence differs by one nucleotide. The chain uses TRBV30 and TRBJ1-1; D gene unclear. This CDR3 region has 10 residues. Germline V gene data show CDR1 as GTSNPN and CDR2 as SVGIG (reference sequence). The CDR3 DNA follows: TGTGGCTGGGGGAACACTGAAGCTTTCTTT. Its protein product is CGWGNTEAFF.